The next 25 T cell receptor beta chains were all read from a single sample in a study of T cells after posttransplantation cyclophosphamide. Controls had myeloablative marrow grafts with methotrexate and calcineurin inhibitor, sampled at 1 year. Data came from immunoSEQ multiplex PCR; TCRdb stores just in-frame clones and leaves some out. The repertoire holds over 20,000 clones, 70% to 90% seen once, with approximately 2.3% in the top ten. The starting material was PBMCs, obtained 362 days after allogeneic stem cell transplant with calcineurin inhibitor and methotrexate. These receptors originate from a female patient younger than 45 who received an allogeneic stem cell transplant from an unrelated donor, was CMV-positive, and had acute and chronic GVHD. Part of the T cells may come from the graft donor.

This chain joins TRBV7-8 and TRBJ2-1; 13 nucleotides line up with TRBD2. Germline trimming cut 6 bases from V and 7 bases from J; bases unmatched to any gene: 6. CDR1 and CDR2 from the germline V gene are SGHVS and FQNEAQ. The CDR3 runs to 15 residues. The chain's CDR3 is CASSRTSGSGNEQFF. The CDR3 nucleotides read TGTGCCAGCAGTCGGACTAGCGGGAGCGGGAATGAGCAGTTCTTC. Full variable domain (rest looked up from reference TRBV7-8 and TRBJ2-1): GAGVSQSPRYKVAKRGQDVALRCDPISGHVSLFWYQQALGQGPEFLTYFQNEAQLDKSGLPSDRFFAERPEGSVSTLKIQRTQQEDSAVYLCASSRTSGSGNEQFFGPGTRLTVL.

The rearrangement uses TRBV2 and TRBJ1-1; 7 nucleotides agree with TRBD1. The CDR3 spans 15 residues. Germline trimming cut 4 bases from V and 0 bases from J; bases unmatched to any gene: 5. The V gene's germline CDR1 is SNHLY and CDR2 FYNNEI. The CDR3: CASSGLDRLNTEAFF. The DNA for the CDR3 is TGTGCCAGCAGTGGACTGGACAGGCTGAACACTGAAGCTTTCTTT.

V and J are TRBV19 and TRBJ1-5, with 7 bases lining up with TRBD1. The CDR3 runs to 15 residues. Germline V gives CDR1 LNHDA, CDR2 SQIVND (reference sequence). Unmatched junction bases numbered 9, after V lost 7 bases and J lost 3 bases. The DNA for the CDR3 is TGTGCCAGTACCCCCTTGGGACAGATCAATCAGCCCCAGCATTTT. It is translated as CASTPLGQINQPQHF.

The chain recombines TRBV5-4 with TRBJ1-1; 7 positions agree with TRBD1. The length of the CDR3 is 15 residues. Germline V CDR1 and CDR2: SGHNT, YYREEE (reference sequence). V shed 4 bases, J shed 0 bases, and the junction held 6 bases outside the gene matches. In DNA form, the CDR3 reads TGTGCCAGCAGCCCCGTGACAGGGTTGAACACTGAAGCTTTCTTT. It encodes CASSPVTGLNTEAFF.

The chain joins TRBV5-1 to TRBJ2-1, with 9 positions matching TRBD2. This CDR3 is 19 amino acids long. Trimming took 0 bases from V and 2 from J; bases not matched to a gene: 12. Germline values: CDR1 SGHRS, CDR2 YFSETQ. The CDR3 nucleotides are TGCGCCAGCAGCTTGGTGGCGGGGGGGCCGGGTGGAGCCTACAATGAGCAGTTCTTC. This translates into CASSLVAGGPGGAYNEQFF.

The CDR3 region has the DNA TGTGCCAGCAGCATTCGAGCGGGAGTGGGGGAGCAGTTCTTC. Protein: CASSIRAGVGEQFF. The chain has TRBV9 and TRBJ2-1, with 8 bases lining up with TRBD2. V shed 4 bases, J shed 10 bases, and the junction held 10 bases outside the gene matches. CDR3 length: 14 amino acids. Germline V gene lookup returns CDR1 SGDLS and CDR2 YYNGEE.

The genes are TRBV7-9 and TRBJ2-7, with D perhaps matching TRBD1 (5 bases). CDR3 length equals 11 residues. Germline V gene sequence: CDR1 SEHNR, CDR2 FQNEAQ (reference sequence). Trimming removed 3 bases from V and 7 bases from J, with 7 bases in between. The chain's CDR3 is CASSLGQEQYF. CDR3 coding DNA: TGTGCCAGCAGCTTGGGGCAGGAGCAGTACTTC. Supplemented by reference TRBV7-9 and TRBJ2-7, the full variable domain reads DTGVSQNPRHKITKRGQNVTFRCDPISEHNRLYWYRQTLGQGPEFLTYFQNEAQLEKSRLLSDRFSAERPKGSFSTLEIQRTEQGDSAMYLCASSLGQEQYFGPGTRLTVT.

The chain combines TRBV15 with TRBJ2-5; D uncertain. Judging by the DNA end, TRBJ2-7 fits better; the J call may be wrong. This CDR3 contains 16 residues. The V gene's germline CDR1 is LNHNV and CDR2 YYDKDF (reference sequence). In nucleotides, the CDR3 is TGTGCCACCAGCACTCCCTTTCGGGTGCCACCCTACGAGCAGTACTTC. Its protein is CATSTPFRVPPYEQYF.

The CDR3 DNA follows: TGTGCCAGCAGCCTACCTGCGGGAGCGGGCCTCTATGGCTACACCTTC. Translating it yields CASSLPAGAGLYGYTF. This sequence joins TRBV28 and TRBJ1-2; D gene unclear. This CDR3 is 16 amino acids long. The V gene's germline CDR1 is MDHEN and CDR2 SYDVKM. Trimming took 6 bases from V and 4 from J, leaving 21 bases between them.

The chain has TRBV13 and TRBJ2-7; a weak D match, TRBD2 (7 bases). The CDR3 length is 14 residues. Germline V gene sequence: CDR1 PRHDT, CDR2 FYEKMQ (reference sequence). Trimming took 5 bases from V and 6 from J, leaving 17 bases between them. The CDR3 region is CASSLRGGSPEQYF. CDR3 nucleotide sequence: TGTGCCAGCAGCCTAAGGGGGGGATCTCCCGAGCAGTACTTC.

This clone has more than one count but fewer than ten. The gene calls are TRBV30 and TRBJ2-2; 9 bases are a match to TRBD1. Germline CDR1 is GTSNPN and CDR2 is SVGIG (reference sequence). The trim removed 1 base at V and 6 bases at J, leaving 9 bases unmatched. CDR3 size: 16 residues. The CDR3 DNA follows: TGTGCCTGGAGTGGGGGGGGACAGGGAGAGGCCGGGGAGCTGTTTTTT. Translating gives CAWSGGGQGEAGELFF.

The genes are TRBV19 and TRBJ2-2; no clear D. Germline assignment: CDR1 LNHDA and CDR2 SQIVND (reference sequence). The germline V and J ends were trimmed by 2 bases and 2 bases, with 6 bases remaining between them. CDR3 length equals 14 residues. The CDR3, as DNA: TGTGCCAGTAGTATAATTCCAAACACCGGGGAGCTGTTTTTT. Its translation: CASSIIPNTGELFF.

The chain uses TRBV15 and TRBJ2-3; no reliable D call. The CDR3 extends over 12 amino acids. Germline CDR1 LNHNV, CDR2 YYDKDF (reference sequence). V lost 2 bases, J lost 5 bases, and 5 bases lay in between. For the CDR3, the DNA is TGTGCCACCAGCAGACAGGTAGATACGCAGTATTTT. The encoded protein is CATSRQVDTQYF.

The J gene is TRBJ2-2, the V gene TRBV7-2; no reliable D call. The CDR3 is 14 residues long. Germline V gene data show CDR1 as SGHTA and CDR2 as FQGNSA. V was shortened by 5 bases and J by 3 bases, with 10 bases between the two germline ends. CDR3: CASSPFGYTGELFF. The CDR3 DNA sequence: TGTGCCAGCAGCCCTTTCGGGTACACCGGGGAGCTGTTTTTT.

This clone showed up just once. The V and J genes are TRBV7-2 and TRBJ2-7; a possible D gene is TRBD1 (5 bases). The V end lost 4 bases, the J end lost 5 bases, and 15 bases lay between the germline ends. Germline V gene sequence: CDR1 SGHTA, CDR2 FQGNSA. The CDR3 loop spans 14 amino acids. The CDR3 loop reads CASSSMGRGDEQYF. The CDR3 DNA reads TGTGCCAGCAGCTCTATGGGGCGAGGTGACGAGCAGTACTTC.

The chain combines TRBV2 with TRBJ2-3; D is unresolved. Germline values: CDR1 SNHLY, CDR2 FYNNEI. Trimming removed 9 bases at V and 0 bases at J, with 13 bases between. The CDR3 contains 14 residues. The CDR3 nucleotides are TGTGCCAGAGGCAGCGAGGATAGCACAGATACGCAGTATTTT. Amino acid sequence: CARGSEDSTDTQYF. The full variable domain, completed using reference TRBV2 and TRBJ2-3, is EPEVTQTPSHQVTQMGQEVILRCVPISNHLYFYWYRQILGQKVEFLVSFYNNEISEKSEIFDDQFSVERPDGSNFTLKIRSTKLEDSAMYFCARGSEDSTDTQYFGPGTRLTVL.

The rearrangement links TRBV11-1 to TRBJ1-1; D gene unclear. The V end lost 3 bases, the J end lost 8 bases, and 13 bases lay between the germline ends. This CDR3 region has 13 residues. Germline CDR1 is SGHAT and CDR2 is FQDESV (reference sequence). The chain's CDR3 is CASSLGGGPEAFF. In DNA form, the CDR3 reads TGTGCCAGCAGCTTGGGAGGAGGTCCCGAAGCTTTCTTT.

This rearrangement joins TRBV9 to TRBJ2-7, with TRBD1 as a possible D gene (5 bases). Trimming pared 0 bases from V and 6 bases from J, leaving 16 bases between. The CDR3 runs to 15 residues. In germline, CDR1 is SGDLS, CDR2 YYNGEE. The CDR3 sequence: CASSVAQGYFSEQYF. DNA of the CDR3: TGTGCCAGCAGCGTAGCGCAGGGATACTTCTCCGAGCAGTACTTC.

The V and J genes are TRBV28 and TRBJ1-1; 7 bases map to TRBD1. V was clipped by 4 bases and J by 9 bases; unmatched bases: 8. The CDR3 totals 13 residues. Germline V lookup: CDR1 MDHEN, CDR2 SYDVKM. The CDR3 loop reads CASSSGDSKKAFF. Here the CDR3 DNA reads TGTGCCAGCAGTTCGGGGGACAGTAAGAAAGCTTTCTTT.

The chain has TRBV10-1 and TRBJ2-2; TRBD1 might be the D (5 bases). Germline lookup yields CDR1 WNHNN and CDR2 SYGVQD (reference sequence). The CDR3 runs 13 residues. V gave up 7 bases and J gave up 6 bases, with 12 bases separating them. The CDR3 region has the DNA TGCGCCAGCAAGGGGTCGGGCGCCGGGGAGCTGTTTTTT. Translating it yields CASKGSGAGELFF.

The V and J genes are TRBV5-1 and TRBJ1-1, with D unclear. Trimming removed 4 bases at V and 2 bases at J, with 21 bases between. This CDR3 is built from 17 residues. The germline gives CDR1 SGHRS, CDR2 YFSETQ. In DNA form, the CDR3 reads TGCGCCAGCAGCCGAATCCTAAGAGGGAGAGGAAACACTGAAGCTTTCTTT. This gives the protein CASSRILRGRGNTEAFF. Full variable domain (rest looked up from reference TRBV5-1 and TRBJ1-1): KAGVTQTPRYLIKTRGQQVTLSCSPISGHRSVSWYQQTPGQGLQFLFEYFSETQRNKGNFPGRFSGRQFSNSRSEMNVSTLELGDSALYLCASSRILRGRGNTEAFFGQGTRLTVV.

This rearrangement joins TRBV5-1 to TRBJ2-1; perhaps TRBD1 as D (6 bases). The CDR3 is made up of 16 amino acids. Trimming removed 2 bases at V and 4 bases at J, with 16 bases between. Germline V CDR1 and CDR2: SGHRS, YFSETQ. The DNA for the CDR3 is TGCGCCAGCAGCTTATTACAGGGATCGAGGTACAATGAGCAGTTCTTC. Its protein is CASSLLQGSRYNEQFF.

This clone was counted between two and nine times. The V call is TRBV10-3, the J call TRBJ2-7; 10 positions match TRBD2. CDR1 ENHRY and CDR2 SYGVKD come from the germline V gene. Losses at the gene ends were 3 bases for V and 3 bases for J; bases not matched to a gene: 5. The CDR3 sequence is 15 residues long. CDR3 amino acids: CAISDLAGAGYEQYF. CDR3 DNA: TGTGCCATCAGTGACCTAGCGGGAGCCGGCTACGAGCAGTACTTC.

This rearrangement joins TRBV7-9 to TRBJ2-1, with D possibly being TRBD1 (5 bases). V was trimmed by 8 bases and J by 6 bases, leaving 14 bases between them. CDR3 size: 13 residues. Germline values: CDR1 SEHNR, CDR2 FQNEAQ (reference sequence). The CDR3 loop reads CASGGAAGNEQFF. As DNA, the CDR3 is TGTGCCAGCGGTGGGGCTGCTGGCAATGAGCAGTTCTTC.

The chain recombines TRBV5-6 with TRBJ1-5; 9 bases fit TRBD1. Germline lookup yields CDR1 SGHDT and CDR2 YYEEEE. V lost 1 base to trimming and J lost 4 bases; unmatched junction nucleotides: 9. The CDR3 consists of 17 residues. CDR3 amino acids: CASSLRQTGGINQPQHF. The DNA of the CDR3 is TGTGCCAGCAGCTTGAGGCAGACAGGGGGAATTAATCAGCCCCAGCATTTT. The complete variable domain, with remaining parts taken from reference TRBV5-6 and TRBJ1-5, reads DAGVTQSPTHLIKTRGQQVTLRCSPKSGHDTVSWYQQALGQGPQFIFQYYEEEERQRGNFPDRFSGHQFPNYSSELNVNALLLGDSALYLCASSLRQTGGINQPQHFGDGTRLSIL.